This entry lists 17 T cell receptor beta chains sequenced from one sample in a study of blood T cell repertoires in COVID-19. Profiling relied on immunoSEQ multiplex PCR, and the TCRdb table lists in-frame clones only, not all of them. The sample yields some 300,000 clones, 90% seen once. Sequenced input: peripheral blood. These receptors originate from a woman aged 40-49 years with COVID-19, enrolled during active disease.

The chain recombines TRBV12-1 with TRBJ2-7; the table's D call, TRBD1, was not checked against the DNA. TRBV12-1 is designated a pseudogene. The length of the CDR3 is 13 residues. CDR3 nucleotides: TGTGCCAGCAGCTCCCAGGGGGCGTACGAGCAGTACTTC. Its protein is CASSSQGAYEQYF.

The V call is TRBV5-4, the J call TRBJ2-3; D may be TRBD2 (7 bases). V lost 3 bases and J 1 base, leaving 12 bases between the germline ends. Germline loops: CDR1 SGHNT, CDR2 YYREEE (reference sequence). The CDR3 totals 15 residues. CDR3 bases: TGTGCCAGCAGCTCGGGGGGCCCGGGCACAGATACGCAGTATTTT. Amino acids: CASSSGGPGTDTQYF.

This chain joins TRBV7-3 and TRBJ1-3; 7 positions match TRBD1. The trim removed 0 bases at V and 3 bases at J, leaving 5 bases unmatched. The CDR3 covers 16 residues. Germline CDR1 is SGHTA and CDR2 is FQGTGA. The CDR3 coding sequence is TGTGCCAGCAGCTTAACGCACCGGGACAGTGGAAACACCATATATTTT. Amino acids: CASSLTHRDSGNTIYF.

The chain employs TRBV6-5 and TRBJ2-2; D is undetermined. The CDR3 covers 14 residues. Between the trimmed V and J ends, which lost 7 bases and 0 bases, there was a span of 9 bases. The germline V gene has CDR1 MNHEY and CDR2 SVGAGI. The chain's CDR3 is CASIWATNTGELFF. In DNA, the CDR3 is TGTGCCAGCATTTGGGCAACGAACACCGGGGAGCTGTTTTTT.

This clone occurred once. The rearrangement uses TRBV11-2 and TRBJ2-7; the match to TRBD2 covers 9 bases. The germline CDR1 and CDR2 sequences are SGHAT and FQNNGV. The ends lost 5 bases at V and 5 bases at J; junction bases unmatched: 13. This CDR3 is built from 16 residues. The CDR3 is CASSPLGGAGGHEQYF. The CDR3 coding sequence is TGTGCCAGCAGCCCACTGGGGGGAGCGGGGGGCCACGAGCAGTACTTC.

The V gene is TRBV7-3, the J gene TRBJ2-6; possible D gene TRBD1, 5 bases. Looked up from germline, CDR1 is SGHTA and CDR2 is FQGTGA. The CDR3 contains 13 residues. The V gene lost 1 base and the J gene lost 14 bases, with 12 bases spanning the gap. The CDR3 DNA sequence: TGTGCCAGCAGCTTAATTACGGACACCTTCCTGACTTTC. As protein: CASSLITDTFLTF.

Details on this clone: At one end, the junction sequence differs from germline, possibly due to a read error. This rearrangement joins TRBV4-3 to TRBJ2-1, with D tentatively TRBD2 (6 bases). The CDR3 spans 14 residues. Germline V CDR1 and CDR2: LGHNA, YSLEER. Written as DNA, the CDR3 is TGCGCCAGCAGCCCGCGGGGACTCAGGGATTCAAGGATCTTC. Its protein product is CASSPRGLRDSRIF.

The J gene is TRBJ1-3, the V gene TRBV7-8, with D unclear. CDR1 SGHVS and CDR2 FQNEAQ come from the germline V gene. The CDR3 contains 14 residues. The V end was cut by 1 base, the J end by 6 bases, with 10 bases between. The CDR3 sequence is CASSLVSGPNTIYF. The CDR3 coding sequence is TGTGCCAGCAGCTTAGTGTCAGGCCCAAACACCATATATTTT.

The gene calls are TRBV19 and TRBJ2-1, with 10 bases lining up with TRBD2. Looked up from germline, CDR1 is LNHDA and CDR2 is SQIVND (reference sequence). The ends lost 5 bases at V and 3 bases at J; junction bases unmatched: 7. This CDR3 has 16 residues. As DNA, the CDR3 is TGTGCCAGTAGTTCGAGCGGGGGGGCGATCTACAATGAGCAGTTCTTC. It specifies CASSSSGGAIYNEQFF.

This chain connects TRBV6-5 to TRBJ1-5, with 9 bases fitting TRBD1. CDR1 and CDR2 (germline): MNHEY, SVGAGI. V dropped 6 bases and J dropped 7; count of bases not matched to a gene: 4. The CDR3 is made up of 13 amino acids. The CDR3 bases are TGTGCCAGCAGCACAGGGGGCGGACAGCCCCAGCATTTT. This codes for CASSTGGGQPQHF.

Of note for this clone: A much larger clone differs from this one at a single base, so this may be a read error. The chain recombines TRBV29-1 with TRBJ1-5; unclear D gene. From germline, CDR1 is SQVTM and CDR2 ANQGSEA. Trimming pared 2 bases from V and 2 bases from J, leaving 7 bases between. The CDR3 runs 13 residues. In nucleotides, the CDR3 is TGCAGCGTTGAAATCGGGGGCAATCAGCCCCAGCATTTT. Its protein is CSVEIGGNQPQHF.

The J gene is TRBJ2-3, the V gene TRBV27; 10 bases agree with TRBD2. The CDR3 has 15 residues. Per germline, CDR1 MNHEY and CDR2 SMNVEV (reference sequence). After removal of 6 bases from V and 4 bases from J, the junction contained 7 bases not matched to a gene. CDR3 in DNA: TGTGCCAGCAGCCGCTCTAGCGGGAGCGCAGATACGCAGTATTTT. Translated: CASSRSSGSADTQYF.

This rearrangement joins TRBV27 to TRBJ2-7; 9 bases agree with TRBD2. Trimming cost V 2 bases and J 0 bases; bases outside gene matches: 5. The CDR3 sequence is 16 residues long. Germline CDR1 is MNHEY and CDR2 is SMNVEV (reference sequence). Here the CDR3 reads CASSLNGGRVSYEQYF. CDR3 DNA: TGTGCCAGCAGTTTAAATGGCGGGAGGGTCTCCTACGAGCAGTACTTC.

This clone was seen more than once but under ten times. The chain employs TRBV6-5 and TRBJ1-4, with unresolved D. This CDR3 is built from 11 residues. Germline values: CDR1 MNHEY, CDR2 SVGAGI. V lost 4 bases and J 8 bases, leaving 5 bases between the germline ends. CDR3 sequence: CASSLVEKLFF. The DNA for the CDR3 is TGTGCCAGCAGTTTAGTAGAAAAACTGTTTTTT.

This clone is a singleton in its sample. The chain employs TRBV10-3 and TRBJ2-7; D not resolved. V was cut by 0 bases and J by 0 bases, with 3 bases left in between. The CDR3 totals 13 residues. Germline V gene sequence: CDR1 ENHRY, CDR2 SYGVKD. CDR3 sequence: CAISESYSYEQYF. Here the CDR3 DNA reads TGTGCCATCAGTGAGTCCTACTCCTACGAGCAGTACTTC.

The genes are TRBV10-3 and TRBJ2-7, with TRBD1 matching over 8 bases. The V and J ends lost 4 bases and 4 bases, in that order; junction bases with no gene match: 6. CDR1 is ENHRY and CDR2 is SYGVKD in the germline V gene. There are 14 residues in the CDR3. The CDR3 DNA is TGTGCCATCAGTGGTTCAGGGGGCGAGTACGAGCAGTACTTC. Its translation is CAISGSGGEYEQYF.

The J gene is TRBJ2-6, the V gene TRBV7-2, with 11 bases identical to TRBD1. J lost 3 bases, V lost 5 bases, and 6 bases had no gene match. This CDR3 region has 17 residues. From germline, CDR1 is SGHTA and CDR2 FQGNSA. The CDR3 loop reads CASSTGQGAVGANVLTF. The CDR3 region has the DNA TGTGCCAGCAGCACCGGACAGGGGGCGGTTGGGGCCAACGTCCTGACTTTC. The entire variable domain, with the rest obtained from reference TRBV7-2 and TRBJ2-6, is as follows: GAGVSQSPSNKVTEKGKDVELRCDPISGHTALYWYRQSLGQGLEFLIYFQGNSAPDKSGLPSDRFSAERTGGSVSTLTIQRTQQEDSAVYLCASSTGQGAVGANVLTFGAGSRLTVL.